This TCR beta chain was found in a study of cytomegalovirus exposure and HLA in healthy donors. Broader study findings: The authors listed some 160 TCR beta chains as cytomegalovirus-associated. For most TCR sequences rarity was the rule, although some public TCRs occurred in many donors. Using the classifier, cytomegalovirus status was reportedly diagnosed with high specificity and sensitivity. First-cohort TCR clusters tended to co-occur in the roughly 130 validation repertoires, a later analysis found.

As concerns this clone: Its target is not known.

TCRdb's copy holds only in-frame clones and misses some; the assay was immunoSEQ multiplex PCR. The sample carries 150,000 to 200,000 clones, about four fifths recorded once. The TCR sequence derives from a man between 18 and 35 years old in good health and CMV-seropositive. Sequencing was performed on PBMCs.

The CDR3 bases are TGTGCCAGCAGCGCGCCGGGAAGCTACGAGCAGTACTTC. This gives the protein CASSAPGSYEQYF. The genes are TRBV9 and TRBJ2-7, with a weak D call TRBD2 (5 bases). V lost 3 bases and J lost 3, with 10 bases in between. This CDR3 comprises 13 residues. Germline V gene data show CDR1 as SGDLS and CDR2 as YYNGEE.